The present T cell receptor beta chain was sequenced within a study of human T cells and chemical hapten exposure. Regarding time point: patch test 2, 6 weeks after DPC sensitization. Treatment in this sample: therapeutic diphenylcyclopropenone sensitization with weekly scalp DPC. The CDR3 is made up of 15 amino acids. Germline V gene data show CDR1 as SGHNT and CDR2 as YYREEE (reference sequence). The V end was cut by 0 bases, the J end by 4 bases, with 13 bases between. As the library was built, unique molecular identifiers were attached to individual cDNA molecules. Each CDR3 protein gets one entry after TCRdb re-called the RACE reads with MiXCR. Of under 450,000 distinct CDR3 sequences in the sample, about 6.3% are singletons; the top ten hold about 5%.

The TCR originated in a woman aged 18-30 years with alopecia areata. Some clones in this sample may be carry-over from other donors' samples. The chain is built from TRBV5-4 and TRBJ1-1; maybe TRBD1 (6 bases). Sequencing used whole blood, obtained in connection with sensitization to the hapten diphenylcyclopropenone (DPC). The CDR3, as DNA: TGTGCCAGCAGCTTGGAGGTAGGGGGGCGCACTGAAGCTTTCTTT. Translating it yields CASSLEVGGRTEAFF.